This TCR beta chain was recorded in a study of blood T cell repertoires in COVID-19 (dated by TCRdb to 2020 to 2022). For the wider study: Samples from collaborators originated in the United States, Italy and Spain and spanned both the acute and convalescent phases of COVID-19. The prospective study material was composed of cDNA or gDNA derived from T cells, B-cell-depleted T cells, or PBMCs. The dataset comprised deeply sampled blood TCRbeta repertoires from subjects exposed to, actively infected with, or recovered from COVID-19. The repertoires were released in a freely available public database meant as a resource for research on the immune response to SARS-CoV-2. Samples came from the ongoing ImmuneRACE study (first 160 participants) plus 1,254 subjects from 6 global collaborators. Sample metadata almost always included a de-identified subject ID, COVID-19 status, age in years and sex. Where available, HLA class I and class II types were taken from metadata supplied by the sample provider and were not determined by assay-based typing.

In the case of this clone: Its binding antigen is unknown. Nothing much larger sits one base from this clone, and base qualities are not available.

On the study overall, not on this receptor specifically: The quantity of clinical and demographic metadata differed by source and by participant and was supplied without curation.

TCRbeta CDR3 regions were amplified from genomic DNA by means of the immunoSEQ Assay, a bias-controlled multiplex PCR. As for how the authors treated the data: The number of nucleated cells in each sample was estimated from the amplification of reference gene primers within the assay. Sequence reads were collapsed and filtered to measure the absolute abundance of every unique TCRbeta CDR3 rearrangement. For each sample, productive Simpson clonality was calculated by taking the square root of Simpson's diversity index across productive rearrangements. Sourced from immuneACCESS, this table was stored by TCRdb with only in-frame sequences that have V and J called. A share of the clones is absent; for the studies checked, an unresolved V gene accounts for under half, and the remainder has no known explanation. Clone size and V and J calls were adopted from that table, with D and trimming inferred from the DNA. Here the sample has some 290,000 clones; around 90% occur a single time. About 1% of the sample is taken by the ten largest.

One collaborating source in Seattle enrolled patients during active infection and followed them longitudinally through the course of disease. The collaborating institutions used their own protocols to collect whole blood in K2EDTA tubes. For TCRbeta analysis, collaborators shipped samples in one of three forms: frozen whole blood, isolated PBMCs, or DNA extracted from either of those sample types. CDR1 KGHSH and CDR2 LQKENI are derived from the germline V gene. At the junction V is shortened by 5 bases and J by 6 bases; bases outside the gene matches: 9. The CDR3 holds 14 amino acids from the cysteine to the phenylalanine. The DNA shown is the 42-base CDR3, in frame from base 1.

This clonotype was sampled from a middle-aged woman with COVID-19, enrolled during active disease. The specimen sequenced was peripheral blood. Recombination joined TRBV18 with TRBJ2-7, with TRBD1 matching 8 junction bases. The CDR3 loop reads CASSEGDRGAEQYF. In nucleotides, the sequence is TGTGCCAGCTCAGAAGGCGACAGGGGTGCCGAGCAGTACTTC.